The 11 T cell receptor beta chains reported below all come from one sample, sequenced in a study of cytomegalovirus exposure and HLA in healthy donors (dated by TCRdb to 2016 to 2017). The library was obtained by the immunoSEQ multiplex PCR assay. For the multiplex PCR, a mixture combining 60 forward primers for TCR Vbeta segments and 13 reverse primers for TCR Jbeta segments was used. Drawn from immuneACCESS, this table holds only the in-frame rearrangements with V and J called that TCRdb kept. Clones are partly lost; checked studies trace under half to an unresolved V gene and leave the rest unexplained. The sample yields some 150,000 clones; around 69% were counted once. The top ten clones comprise around 2.8% of the sample. Sequencing was carried out using PBMCs. The receptors shown here come from a woman aged 30 to 39 in good health and CMV-seronegative.

The rearrangement uses TRBV29-1 and TRBJ2-3; 14 bases are shared with TRBD2. V lost 4 bases and J lost 6; bases outside the gene matches: 6. The CDR3 length is 15 residues. The germline CDR1 and CDR2 sequences are SQVTM and ANQGSEA. The CDR3 is CSVGLAGGPFDTQYF. CDR3 sequence (DNA): TGCAGCGTTGGACTAGCGGGAGGGCCCTTTGATACGCAGTATTTT.

V usage is TRBV6-1 and J usage is TRBJ2-1; 10 nucleotides agree with TRBD2. V lost 2 bases to trimming and J lost 6 bases; unmatched junction nucleotides: 4. This CDR3 has 15 residues. Per the germline V gene, CDR1 is MNHNS and CDR2 is SASEGT. CDR3 sequence reads: CASSEQSGGANEQFF. The CDR3 DNA follows: TGTGCCAGCAGTGAACAGAGCGGGGGGGCCAATGAGCAGTTCTTC.

V gene TRBV9 combines with J gene TRBJ2-7, with a tentative D call TRBD2 (5 bases). This CDR3 contains 13 residues. Germline CDR1 SGDLS, CDR2 YYNGEE. V was cut by 4 bases and J by 2 bases, with 10 bases left in between. The CDR3, as DNA: TGTGCCAGCAGCCCACCAGCGGCCTACGAGCAGTACTTC. It is translated as CASSPPAAYEQYF. The full variable domain, completed using reference TRBV9 and TRBJ2-7, is DSGVTQTPKHLITATGQRVTLRCSPRSGDLSVYWYQQSLDQGLQFLIQYYNGEERAKGNILERFSAQQFPDLHSELNLSSLELGDSALYFCASSPPAAYEQYFGPGTRLTVT.

The chain carries TRBV7-9 and TRBJ1-2; D remains unclear. CDR1 and CDR2 from the germline V gene are SEHNR and FQNEAQ (reference sequence). CDR3 size: 14 residues. Trimming stripped 2 bases from V and 3 bases from J, with 10 bases between. CDR3 amino acids: CASSLLGDDYGYTF. In DNA, the CDR3 is TGTGCCAGCAGCTTATTGGGAGACGACTATGGCTACACCTTC.

This sequence joins TRBV6-5 and TRBJ1-2; 7 positions match TRBD1. Looked up from germline, CDR1 is MNHEY and CDR2 is SVGAGI. CDR3 length: 13 amino acids. V lost 5 bases to trimming and J lost 4 bases; unmatched junction nucleotides: 4. In nucleotides, the CDR3 is TGTGCCAGCAGTACGGGACAGTCCTATGGCTACACCTTC. The encoded protein is CASSTGQSYGYTF.

The chain uses TRBV7-2 and TRBJ1-6, with TRBD1 matching over 9 bases. V gave up 2 bases and J gave up 10 bases; unmatched junction bases: 6. The CDR3 contains 15 residues. Per the germline V gene, CDR1 is SGHTA and CDR2 is FQGNSA. The chain's CDR3 is CASSLRTGEGSPLHF. In nucleotides, the CDR3 is TGTGCCAGCAGCTTAAGGACAGGGGAGGGCTCACCCCTCCACTTT.

V is TRBV7-2 and J is TRBJ2-1; TRBD1 matches at 12 bases. V was clipped by 0 bases and J by 8 bases; unmatched bases: 5. Germline loops: CDR1 SGHTA, CDR2 FQGNSA. CDR3 length equals 16 residues. CDR3 bases: TGTGCCAGCAGCTTAGCGGGGACAGGGGGCTGGGATGAGCAGTTCTTC. Translation gives CASSLAGTGGWDEQFF.

The chain employs TRBV30 and TRBJ1-3, with D possibly being TRBD1 (5 bases). CDR1 and CDR2 from the germline V gene are GTSNPN and SVGIG (reference sequence). V dropped 4 bases and J dropped 5 bases, with 15 bases sitting between them. The CDR3 contains 14 residues. CDR3 DNA: TGTGCCTGGACCCCCTCCGGGACTCGAAACACCATATATTTT. This codes for CAWTPSGTRNTIYF.

This clone was found once. The chain has TRBV5-4 and TRBJ1-1; possibly TRBD1 for D (6 bases). V was clipped by 5 bases and J by 2 bases, with 10 bases between them. CDR1 SGHNT and CDR2 YYREEE come from the germline V gene (reference sequence). The length of the CDR3 is 13 residues. The DNA for the CDR3 is TGTGCCAGCAGAAAACAGGGAAACACTGAAGCTTTCTTT. Translating it yields CASRKQGNTEAFF.

The chain has TRBV18 and TRBJ2-2; D may be TRBD2 (6 bases). The germline CDR1 and CDR2 sequences are KGHSH and LQKENI. V was clipped by 5 bases and J by 5 bases, with 15 bases between them. The CDR3 runs 15 residues. CDR3 residues: CASSRTQGGTGELFF. CDR3 sequence (DNA): TGTGCCAGCTCAAGGACGCAGGGAGGTACCGGGGAGCTGTTTTTT.

This chain connects TRBV7-6 to TRBJ2-2; 7 bases agree with TRBD1. Per the germline V gene, CDR1 is SGHVS and CDR2 is FNYEAQ. Trimming took 9 bases from V and 4 from J; bases not matched to a gene: 2. This CDR3 is 12 amino acids long. In DNA, the CDR3 is TGTGCCAGACAGGGGCCCACCGGGGAGCTGTTTTTT. This sequence encodes CARQGPTGELFF.